The clone carrying this T cell receptor (beta chain) was observed at least ten times. The source of the sample is a study of human T cells and chemical hapten exposure. Trimming left V 1 base short and J 8 bases short, with 6 bases between. The CDR3 has 13 amino acids. The germline V gene has CDR1 SGHTA and CDR2 FQGTGA. This sample's time point: healthy volunteer bleed at 6 weeks. Unseparated into fractions, whole blood served as the source from which total RNA was extracted. Unique molecular identifiers were affixed to discrete cDNA molecules within the library. TCRdb re-analysed the RACE reads in MiXCR, keeping a single row per CDR3 protein. The sample includes 60,000 to 80,000 distinct CDR3 sequences, roughly 6.1% seen only once; the top ten take about 3.4%.

The source is a female donor in good health. Some clones in this sample may be carry-over from other donors' samples. The sample taken for sequencing was whole blood. V and J are TRBV7-3 and TRBJ1-6; D is unclear. Here the CDR3 DNA reads TGTGCCAGCAGCTTAATGCGGGATTCACCCCTCCACTTT. It yields the protein CASSLMRDSPLHF.